This record covers a single T cell receptor beta chain. As originally analysed: How many nucleated cells were present was estimated from reference gene primer amplification. Sequencing used immunoSEQ multiplex PCR; TCRdb keeps in-frame clones, though not all of them. Clone size and V and J calls were adopted from that table, with D and trimming inferred from the DNA. The profile shows hundreds of thousands of clones, more than 80% of them singletons. The data derive from a study of blood T cell repertoires in COVID-19. Study-wide context: Acute and convalescent COVID-19 specimens originated in the United States, Italy and Spain. T cells, B-cell-depleted T cells, or PBMCs provided the cDNA or gDNA that served as material.

This CDR3 is built from 15 residues. Trimming stripped 2 bases from V and 6 bases from J, with 16 bases between. The germline gives CDR1 GTSNPN, CDR2 SVGIG (reference sequence). The rearrangement uses TRBV30 and TRBJ2-2, with a tentative D call TRBD2 (6 bases). The receptor comes from a young man who had recovered from COVID-19. Source material: PBMCs or T cells enriched from blood (not recorded which). The CDR3 DNA reads as TGTGCCTGGAGTAACATAGCGGAGGGGTCCGGGGAGCTGTTTTTT. Its protein is CAWSNIAEGSGELFF.